The clone carrying this T cell receptor beta chain was recorded once. What it binds is not known. The data stem from a study of T cell responses to AZD1222 COVID-19 vaccine. The length of the CDR3 is 16 residues. Study-wide results and limits: Mapped onto spike, vaccine-associated CD4 TCRs spanned it and were dominant at 160-218 and 743-854. The donors showed a predominance of white British ancestry and of females, with possible underestimation of clonal diversity.

Assay: immunoSEQ multiplex PCR; the TCRdb copy retains only in-frame clones and omits some. The table records roughly 110,000 clones, around 91% of them present only once. V is TRBV21-1 and J is TRBJ1-5; the table's D call, TRBD1, has no DNA check behind it. TRBV21-1 is a pseudogene segment. The sample was peripheral blood, taken on day 0 of AZD1222 vaccination. This receptor was taken from an adult in good health. CDR3 in DNA: TGTGCCAGCAGCAAAGGGGGGACAGGGGGTCGTCAGCCCCAGCATTTT. Protein product: CASSKGGTGGRQPQHF.